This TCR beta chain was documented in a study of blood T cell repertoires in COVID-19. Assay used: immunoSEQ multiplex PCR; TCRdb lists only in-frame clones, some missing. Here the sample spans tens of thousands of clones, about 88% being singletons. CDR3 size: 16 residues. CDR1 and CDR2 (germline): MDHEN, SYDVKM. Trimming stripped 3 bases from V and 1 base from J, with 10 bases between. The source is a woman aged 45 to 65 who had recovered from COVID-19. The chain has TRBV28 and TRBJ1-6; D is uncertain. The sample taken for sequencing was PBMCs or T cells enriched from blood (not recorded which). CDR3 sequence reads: CASSFSTESYNSPLHF. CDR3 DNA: TGTGCCAGCAGTTTCTCTACAGAATCCTATAATTCACCCCTCCACTTT. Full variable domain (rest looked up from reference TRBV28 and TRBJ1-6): DVKVTQSSRYLVKRTGEKVFLECVQDMDHENMFWYRQDPGLGLRLIYFSYDVKMKEKGDIPEGYSVSREKKERFSLILESASTNQTSMYLCASSFSTESYNSPLHFGNGTRLTVT.